This T cell receptor beta chain was captured in a study of metastatic and nonmetastatic thyroid tumors. For the study at large: Blood and tumor or nodule tissue repertoires from malignant and benign thyroid patients were compared.

The entire patient cohort was treatment-naive prior to thyroid surgery. From the PCR reads, TCRdb re-called clones with MiXCR. This table has approximately 2,000 clones, 9.5% to 12% appearing once. Judged by abundance, this clone is large (0.1 to 1%). This CDR3 contains 16 residues. The germline V gene has CDR1 MNHNY and CDR2 SVGAGI (reference sequence). V lost 2 bases to trimming and J lost 1 base, with 11 bases between them. The clonotype originates from a female donor with papillary thyroid cancer or a benign thyroid nodule (not recorded which). Some clones in this sample may be carry-over from other donors' samples. The sample consisted of tumor tissue. The chain carries TRBV6-6 and TRBJ2-2, with D tentatively TRBD1 or TRBD2 (6 bases each). The chain's CDR3 is CASSYEGGQNTGELFF. The CDR3, as DNA: TGTGCCAGCAGTTACGAGGGGGGCCAGAACACCGGGGAGCTGTTTTTT.